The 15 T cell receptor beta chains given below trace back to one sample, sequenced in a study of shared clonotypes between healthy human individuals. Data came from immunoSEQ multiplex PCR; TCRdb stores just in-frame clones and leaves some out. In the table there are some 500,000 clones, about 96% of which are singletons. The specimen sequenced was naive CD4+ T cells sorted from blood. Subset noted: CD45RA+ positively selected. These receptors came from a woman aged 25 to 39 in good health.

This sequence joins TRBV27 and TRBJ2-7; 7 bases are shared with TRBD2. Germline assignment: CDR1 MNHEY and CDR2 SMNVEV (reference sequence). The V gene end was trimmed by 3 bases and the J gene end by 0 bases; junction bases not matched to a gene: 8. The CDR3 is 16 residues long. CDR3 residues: CASSFSTSSLSYEQYF. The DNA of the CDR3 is TGTGCCAGCAGTTTCTCGACTAGCTCCCTCTCCTACGAGCAGTACTTC.

The CDR3 loop is CASSIVGRTEAFF. CDR3 sequence (DNA): TGTGCCAGTAGTATAGTGGGGAGAACTGAAGCTTTCTTT. The rearrangement links TRBV19 to TRBJ1-1; no definite D call. The CDR3 sequence is 13 residues long. V lost 1 base and J lost 5, with 8 bases in between. Germline V lookup: CDR1 LNHDA, CDR2 SQIVND (reference sequence).

The CDR3 is CASSRHEVSETQYF. CDR3 in DNA: TGCGCCAGCAGCAGACATGAGGTTAGCGAGACCCAGTACTTC. V is TRBV5-1 and J is TRBJ2-5; D is unresolved. CDR3 size: 14 residues. V was trimmed by 4 bases and J by 5 bases, leaving 15 bases between them. Germline CDR1 and CDR2: SGHRS and YFSETQ.

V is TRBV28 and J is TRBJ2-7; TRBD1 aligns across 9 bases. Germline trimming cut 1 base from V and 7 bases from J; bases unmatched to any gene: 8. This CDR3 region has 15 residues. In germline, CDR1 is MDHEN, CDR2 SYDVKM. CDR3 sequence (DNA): TGTGCCAGCAGTTTATCCGGGACAGGGTTAGGGGAGCAGTACTTC. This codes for CASSLSGTGLGEQYF.

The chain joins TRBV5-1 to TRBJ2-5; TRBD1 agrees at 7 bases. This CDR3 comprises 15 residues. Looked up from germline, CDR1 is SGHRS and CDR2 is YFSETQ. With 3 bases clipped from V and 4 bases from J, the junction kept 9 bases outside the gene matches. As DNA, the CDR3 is TGCGCCAGCAGCTCAACAACAGGGGTTAGAGAGACCCAGTACTTC. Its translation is CASSSTTGVRETQYF.

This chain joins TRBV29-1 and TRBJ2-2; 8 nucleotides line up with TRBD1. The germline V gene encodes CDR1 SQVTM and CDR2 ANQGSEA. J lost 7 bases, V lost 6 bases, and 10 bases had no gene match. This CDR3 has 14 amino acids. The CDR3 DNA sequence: TGCAGCGTAGCGGACAGGGTCTCCCTCGGGGAGCTGTTTTTT. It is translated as CSVADRVSLGELFF.

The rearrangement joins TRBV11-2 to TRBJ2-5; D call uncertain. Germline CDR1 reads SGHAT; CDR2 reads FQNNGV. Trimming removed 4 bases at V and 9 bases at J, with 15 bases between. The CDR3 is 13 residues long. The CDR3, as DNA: TGTGCCAGCAGCTCGGGCCACGATTGGGCCCAGTACTTC. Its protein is CASSSGHDWAQYF.

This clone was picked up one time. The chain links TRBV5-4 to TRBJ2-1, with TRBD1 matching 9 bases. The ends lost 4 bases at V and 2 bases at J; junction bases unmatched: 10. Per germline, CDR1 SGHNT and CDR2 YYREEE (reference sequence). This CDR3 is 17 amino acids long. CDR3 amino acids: CASSPRDRVSTYNEQFF. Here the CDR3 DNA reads TGTGCCAGCAGCCCCCGGGACAGGGTGTCCACCTACAATGAGCAGTTCTTC.

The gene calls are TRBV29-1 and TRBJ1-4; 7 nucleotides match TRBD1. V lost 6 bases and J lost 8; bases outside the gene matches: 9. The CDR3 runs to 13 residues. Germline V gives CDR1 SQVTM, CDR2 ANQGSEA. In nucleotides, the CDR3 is TGCAGCGTCGAGCAACAGGGGTTCGAAAAACTGTTTTTT. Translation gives CSVEQQGFEKLFF.

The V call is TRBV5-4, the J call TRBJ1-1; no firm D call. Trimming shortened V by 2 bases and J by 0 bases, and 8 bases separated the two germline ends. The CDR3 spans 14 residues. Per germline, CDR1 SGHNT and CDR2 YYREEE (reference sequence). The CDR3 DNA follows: TGTGCCAGCAGCTTTAACAGAGTGAACACTGAAGCTTTCTTT. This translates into CASSFNRVNTEAFF.

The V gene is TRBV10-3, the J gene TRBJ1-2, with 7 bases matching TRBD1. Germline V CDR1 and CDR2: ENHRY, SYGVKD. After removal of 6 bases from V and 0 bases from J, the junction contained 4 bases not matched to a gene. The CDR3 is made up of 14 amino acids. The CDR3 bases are TGTGCCATCAGCCGACAGGGTACTAACTATGGCTACACCTTC. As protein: CAISRQGTNYGYTF.

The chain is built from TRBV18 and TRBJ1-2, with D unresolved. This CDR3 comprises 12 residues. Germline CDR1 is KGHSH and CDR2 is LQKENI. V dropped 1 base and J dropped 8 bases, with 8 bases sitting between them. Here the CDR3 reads CASSPRLGGYTF. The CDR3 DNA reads TGTGCCAGCTCACCACGCCTGGGGGGCTACACCTTC.

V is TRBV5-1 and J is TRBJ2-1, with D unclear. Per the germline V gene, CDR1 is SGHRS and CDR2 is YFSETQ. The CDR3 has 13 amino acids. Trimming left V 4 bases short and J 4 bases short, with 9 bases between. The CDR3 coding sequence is TGCGCCAGCAGCCGCCGACTGTACAATGAGCAGTTCTTC. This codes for CASSRRLYNEQFF.

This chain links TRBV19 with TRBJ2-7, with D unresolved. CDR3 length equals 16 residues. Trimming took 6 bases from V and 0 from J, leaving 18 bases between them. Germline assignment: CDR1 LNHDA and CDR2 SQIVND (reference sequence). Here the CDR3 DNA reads TGTGCCAGTAGGCGGCAAGGGTCAACGAGCTCCTACGAGCAGTACTTC. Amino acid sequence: CASRRQGSTSSYEQYF. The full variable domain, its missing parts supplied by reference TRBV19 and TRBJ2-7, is DGGITQSPKYLFRKEGQNVTLSCEQNLNHDAMYWYRQDPGQGLRLIYYSQIVNDFQKGDIAEGYSVSREKKESFPLTVTSAQKNPTAFYLCASRRQGSTSSYEQYFGPGTRLTVT.

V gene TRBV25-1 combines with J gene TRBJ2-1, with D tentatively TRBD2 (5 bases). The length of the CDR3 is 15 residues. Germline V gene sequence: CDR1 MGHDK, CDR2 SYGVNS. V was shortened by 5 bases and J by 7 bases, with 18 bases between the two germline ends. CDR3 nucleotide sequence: TGTGCCAGCAGTAGAGGACTCTCTGGCGTTAATGAGCAGTTCTTC. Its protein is CASSRGLSGVNEQFF.